Below, one T cell receptor beta chain is given with its context. Its antigen remains unidentified. The record has no base qualities; no much larger clone is one base away. Reading the germline V gene gives CDR1 SGHRS and CDR2 YFSETQ. V was cut back by 3 bases and J by 2 bases, leaving a gap of 15 bases between them. The CDR3 goes from the cysteine to the phenylalanine over 16 residues. Of the read, only the CDR3 DNA is kept; its 48 bases are in frame from base 1. Genomic DNA was extracted from sorted cells for sequencing of the TCRbeta CDR3 region. The immunoSEQ Assay was used to sequence the TCRbeta CDR3 regions. Held by TCRdb, this immuneACCESS table contains in-frame sequences only and omits some clones. Under half of the omission traces to an unresolved V gene where checked; the cause of the rest is unknown. This sample is represented by about 77,000 clones; 83% of them were singletons. The ten largest clones capture about 0.71% of the sample.

The data originate from a study of OX40 agonist ivuxolimab in advanced cancers. Broadly, across the study: Ivuxolimab was an agonistic, fully human IgG2 monoclonal antibody directed against OX40 (CD134), a costimulatory receptor. Intravenous ivuxolimab was administered to patients every 2 weeks at six dose levels: 0.01, 0.1, 0.3, 1.5, 3 and 10 mg/kg. Of the approximately 53 patients in dose escalation, around 19 had hepatocellular carcinoma, some 15 had melanoma, 9 had renal cell carcinoma and 9 had head and neck cancer. A male proportion of roughly 85% and a mean age of approximately 55 years, ranging from about 20 to 80, were recorded for the dose-escalation cohort. Patients were allowed to have had prior anti-PD-1, anti-PD-L1 or anti-CTLA-4 therapy, and approximately 40% of the dose-escalation patients had previously received checkpoint inhibitors. Partial responses occurred in three dose-escalation patients: two with cutaneous melanoma and one with hepatocellular carcinoma. Peripheral TCRbeta sequencing was intended to test whether TCR sequence diversity was altered and clonal T-cell expansion was caused by ivuxolimab. The paper reports the monotherapy dose-escalation portion (N ≈ 50 patients) of the phase I ivuxolimab trial.

Patients with a history of autoimmune disease or receiving systemic immunosuppression were excluded from the trial. Peripheral blood for TCR sequencing was collected from all dose cohorts at baseline, on cycle 4 day 1, and on cycle 7 day 1. Samples came from an open-label, multicenter, first-in-human phase I dose-escalation trial of ivuxolimab. Adults with locally advanced or metastatic melanoma, renal cell, hepatocellular, or head and neck squamous cell carcinoma were enrolled in the trial. Before TCR sequencing, CD4+ and CD8+ T cells were separately sorted from peripheral blood. Beyond this particular receptor, the publication reports: Low levels of normalized T-cell clonal expansion were also seen in some patients who did not respond. Antigen specificity was not determined for the clonally expanded peripheral T cells. In the 0.1-3.0 mg/kg groups, partial responders had among the lowest normalized peripheral clonal expansion, particularly in CD8+ T cells. At doses from 0.1 to 3.0 mg/kg, clonal expansion was seen in both CD4+ and CD8+ blood T cells between baseline and week 6. On average, CD8+ T cells showed more expanded clones than CD4+ T cells after ivuxolimab.

The sequencing used CD4+ or CD8+ T cells sorted from blood, collected in a trial of the OX40 agonist ivuxolimab. Recombination joined TRBV5-1 with TRBJ1-3, with TRBD1 perhaps the D gene, on 6 matching bases. The receptor was derived from an adult with an advanced solid tumor such as melanoma, head and neck, liver or kidney cancer. The nucleotides read TGCGCCAGCAGCTCCCAGGGGCCTGAACCTGGAAACACCATATATTTT. This yields the protein CASSSQGPEPGNTIYF.